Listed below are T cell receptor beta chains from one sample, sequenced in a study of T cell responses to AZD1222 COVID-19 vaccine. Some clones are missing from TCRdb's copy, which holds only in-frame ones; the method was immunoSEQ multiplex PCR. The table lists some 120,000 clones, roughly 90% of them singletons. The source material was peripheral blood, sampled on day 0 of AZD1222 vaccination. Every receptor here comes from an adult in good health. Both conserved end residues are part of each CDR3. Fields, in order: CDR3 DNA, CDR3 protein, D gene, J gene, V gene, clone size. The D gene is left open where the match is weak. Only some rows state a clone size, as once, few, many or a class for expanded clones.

DNA: TGTGCCATCTTGACACAGGGAAATCAGCCCCAGCATTTT
CDR3: CAILTQGNQPQHF
D: NA
J: TRBJ1-5
V: TRBV19
size: NA

DNA: TGTGCCAGTAGCCCCCCTGGCAGGCTCCACTACGAGCAGTACTTC
CDR3: CASSPPGRLHYEQYF
D: NA
J: TRBJ2-7
V: TRBV19
size: NA

DNA: TGTGCCAGCTCCCCTAGGGAGGTCGTTGTTGACGGAGCTTTCTTT
CDR3: CASSPREVVVDGAFF
D: NA
J: TRBJ1-1
V: TRBV18
size: once

DNA: TGTGCCAGCAGCCAAGAGGGGGCCTATGGCTACACCTTC
CDR3: CASSQEGAYGYTF
D: NA
J: TRBJ1-2
V: TRBV3-1/TRBV3-2
size: NA

DNA: TGTGCCAGCAGCTGGGGCAATGAGCAGTTCTTC
CDR3: CASSWGNEQFF
D: NA
J: TRBJ2-1
V: TRBV7-8
size: once

DNA: TGTGCCAGCAGGGGGCCTCCGGGACGGTACAATGAGCAGTTCTTC
CDR3: CASRGPPGRYNEQFF
D: NA
J: TRBJ2-1
V: TRBV5-4
size: NA

DNA: TGTGCCAGCAGCTTATGGGGGGGTGACGCGAAAAGCGAAGCTTTCTTT
CDR3: CASSLWGGDAKSEAFF
D: NA
J: TRBJ1-1
V: TRBV11-2
size: NA

DNA: TGCGCCAGCAGCCCCCCCGGGACTAGCGGGAGACACGAGCAGTACTTC
CDR3: CASSPPGTSGRHEQYF
D: TRBD2
J: TRBJ2-7
V: TRBV5-1
size: NA

DNA: TGTGCCAGCAGACAGGGTCGGGGCTTTTCACCCCTCCACTTT
CDR3: CASRQGRGFSPLHF
D: NA
J: TRBJ1-6
V: TRBV2
size: NA

DNA: TGTGCCAGCAGCTCAAAGTCGGGCAGCGACGAGCAGTACTTC
CDR3: CASSSKSGSDEQYF
D: NA
J: TRBJ2-7
V: TRBV5-4
size: NA

DNA: TGTGCCACCAGTGATTTCCAAGAGACCCAGTACTTC
CDR3: CATSDFQETQYF
D: NA
J: TRBJ2-5
V: TRBV24-1
size: NA

DNA: TGTGCCAGCAGCTTCCCGACGAGGGAGCAGTACTTC
CDR3: CASSFPTREQYF
D: NA
J: TRBJ2-7
V: TRBV7-2
size: NA

DNA: TGTGCCAGCAGTTTAGGGACAAAGTACGAGCAGTACTTC
CDR3: CASSLGTKYEQYF
D: NA
J: TRBJ2-7
V: TRBV27
size: NA

DNA: TGTGCCAGCAGACTGGGAGTCTCCGGGGAGCTGTTTTTT
CDR3: CASRLGVSGELFF
D: NA
J: TRBJ2-2
V: TRBV25-1
size: NA

DNA: TGTGCCAGCAGAAGAAACACCGGGGAGCTGTTTTTT
CDR3: CASRRNTGELFF
D: NA
J: TRBJ2-2
V: TRBV6-5
size: NA

DNA: TGTGCCAGCAGTTACGCAGGGGGGACTGAAGCTTTCTTT
CDR3: CASSYAGGTEAFF
D: TRBD1
J: TRBJ1-1
V: TRBV6-5
size: NA

DNA: TGTGCCATCAGCCCTGGAGCTAACTATGGCTACACCTTC
CDR3: CAISPGANYGYTF
D: NA
J: TRBJ1-2
V: TRBV10-3
size: NA

DNA: TGTGCCAGCAGTGCTGGGGCTAGCACAGATACGCAGTATTTT
CDR3: CASSAGASTDTQYF
D: NA
J: TRBJ2-3
V: TRBV25-1
size: NA

DNA: TGTGCCAGCAGCCAAGTCGGGGAGGCCGGTGAAGCTTTCTTT
CDR3: CASSQVGEAGEAFF
D: NA
J: TRBJ1-1
V: TRBV3-1/TRBV3-2
size: NA

DNA: TGTGCCAGCAGCTCCCTGGACAGGGGGAACACTGAAGCTTTCTTT
CDR3: CASSSLDRGNTEAFF
D: TRBD1
J: TRBJ1-1
V: TRBV9
size: NA

DNA: TGTGCCAGCAGCTTTTTGGACGGAGCCTTTTACAATGAGCAGTTCTTC
CDR3: CASSFLDGAFYNEQFF
D: NA
J: TRBJ2-1
V: TRBV5-8
size: NA

DNA: TGTGCCAGCACACGGCCATGGCATGAAAGATCCTATAATTCACCCCTCCACTTT
CDR3: CASTRPWHERSYNSPLHF
D: NA
J: TRBJ1-6
V: TRBV6-9
size: NA

DNA: TGCGCCCCGTCCCGCGGGCCTAGCGGGAGGTACAATGAGCAGTTCTTC
CDR3: CAPSRGPSGRYNEQFF
D: TRBD2
J: TRBJ2-1
V: TRBV5-1
size: NA

DNA: TGTGCCAGCAGCGAAAGGACAGGGACCTTGGCCAAAAACATTCAGTACTTC
CDR3: CASSERTGTLAKNIQYF
D: TRBD1
J: TRBJ2-4
V: TRBV2
size: once

DNA: TGTGCCAGCAGTTTAGACCCGAACACTGAAGCTTTCTTT
CDR3: CASSLDPNTEAFF
D: NA
J: TRBJ1-1
V: TRBV11-3
size: NA

DNA: TGTGCCAGCAGTTCGCCGGGACTGCCTCAAGTGGAGCAGTACTTC
CDR3: CASSSPGLPQVEQYF
D: NA
J: TRBJ2-7
V: TRBV6-2/TRBV6-3
size: NA

DNA: TGTGCCAGCTCAGTACACACCCAAGAGACCCAGTACTTC
CDR3: CASSVHTQETQYF
D: NA
J: TRBJ2-5
V: TRBV18
size: NA

DNA: TGTGCCACCAGTGACCCCGAAGGGTGGGGCGGGGAGCTGTTTTTT
CDR3: CATSDPEGWGGELFF
D: NA
J: TRBJ2-2
V: TRBV24-1
size: NA

DNA: TGTGCCAGCAGCTTAGATCTCCGCGGGAGGGAGACCCAGTACTTC
CDR3: CASSLDLRGRETQYF
D: TRBD2
J: TRBJ2-5
V: TRBV11-3
size: NA

DNA: TGTGCCAGCAGCTTAAACAGGGGGCTGAATTCACCCCTCCACTTT
CDR3: CASSLNRGLNSPLHF
D: TRBD1
J: TRBJ1-6
V: TRBV7-2
size: NA

DNA: TGTGCCAGCAGTGACTCGATTACAGGGGCGGATGAGCAGTTCTTC
CDR3: CASSDSITGADEQFF
D: TRBD1
J: TRBJ2-1
V: TRBV6-4
size: once

DNA: TGTGCCAGCAGCTCAAGGATGGGGTACACTGAAGCTTTCTTT
CDR3: CASSSRMGYTEAFF
D: NA
J: TRBJ1-1
V: TRBV3-1/TRBV3-2
size: NA

DNA: TGTGCCAGCAGCGAAGGCGGGGGAGCGAACACCGGGGAGCTGTTTTTT
CDR3: CASSEGGGANTGELFF
D: TRBD2
J: TRBJ2-2
V: TRBV14
size: NA

DNA: TGTGCCAGCAGCCTATTGGGGGGCTACAATGAGCAGTTCTTC
CDR3: CASSLLGGYNEQFF
D: NA
J: TRBJ2-1
V: TRBV5-4
size: NA

DNA: TGTGCCAGCAGCTTAGCGCTGTACAGGCCGAATGAATACGAGCAGTACTTC
CDR3: CASSLALYRPNEYEQYF
D: NA
J: TRBJ2-7
V: TRBV7-8
size: NA

DNA: TGTGCCAGCAGTTTCCATCGGACAGGGGGAATCCGTCCCGAGCAGTACTTC
CDR3: CASSFHRTGGIRPEQYF
D: TRBD1
J: TRBJ2-7
V: TRBV28
size: NA

DNA: TGTGCCAGCAGCGGGGGGCTAGCCAATGAGCAGTTCTTC
CDR3: CASSGGLANEQFF
D: NA
J: TRBJ2-1
V: TRBV27
size: once

DNA: TGCGCCAGCAGCTTGGGGCCCCTGGACAGGCCAATCAATCAGCCCCAGCATTTT
CDR3: CASSLGPLDRPINQPQHF
D: TRBD1
J: TRBJ1-5
V: TRBV5-1
size: NA

DNA: TGTGCCAGCAGCTTGAGGTTCGGGATCACGAACACTGAAGCTTTCTTT
CDR3: CASSLRFGITNTEAFF
D: NA
J: TRBJ1-1
V: TRBV11-2
size: NA

DNA: TGTGCCAGTAGTACAGGGTCAGGAGATGTCTACGAGCAGTACTTC
CDR3: CASSTGSGDVYEQYF
D: NA
J: TRBJ2-7
V: TRBV19
size: once

DNA: TGTGCCAGCTCAGGGGTGAGGACTGTCTCTGGGGCCAACGTCCTGACTTTC
CDR3: CASSGVRTVSGANVLTF
D: NA
J: TRBJ2-6
V: TRBV18
size: NA

DNA: TGCGCCAGCAGCTTTACAGGGCAGAATGCCGGGGAGCTGTTTTTT
CDR3: CASSFTGQNAGELFF
D: NA
J: TRBJ2-2
V: TRBV5-1
size: NA

DNA: TGTGCCAGCAGTACCAGGGACGGCGGTAAACAGTACTTC
CDR3: CASSTRDGGKQYF
D: NA
J: TRBJ2-7
V: TRBV6-6
size: NA

DNA: TGCGCCAGCAGTGATACCACGGACTATGGCTACACCTTC
CDR3: CASSDTTDYGYTF
D: NA
J: TRBJ1-2
V: TRBV10-2
size: few

DNA: TGTGCCAGCAGTTTATCGACAGGGAGGTTTACGTTGGACGAGCAGTACTTC
CDR3: CASSLSTGRFTLDEQYF
D: NA
J: TRBJ2-7
V: TRBV28
size: NA

DNA: TGTGCCAGCCGCCCTTTCGTAGCGGGGAACACCGGGGAGCTGTTTTTT
CDR3: CASRPFVAGNTGELFF
D: TRBD2
J: TRBJ2-2
V: TRBV18
size: NA

DNA: TGTGCCAGCAGCCCACAGAGCGGGGAAAGCACAGATACGCAGTATTTT
CDR3: CASSPQSGESTDTQYF
D: TRBD2
J: TRBJ2-3
V: TRBV4-2
size: NA

DNA: TGTGCCAGCAGCTTAGAATTGGGACAGGGAGGCCCTGAAGCTTTCTTT
CDR3: CASSLELGQGGPEAFF
D: TRBD1
J: TRBJ1-1
V: TRBV7-2
size: NA

DNA: TGTGCCACCAGTGATTCAAACAGCCAAGAGACCCAGTACTTC
CDR3: CATSDSNSQETQYF
D: NA
J: TRBJ2-5
V: TRBV24-1
size: NA

DNA: TGTGCCAGCAGCCGGAGACTAGCTCGAGGGTTAGATACGCAGTATTTT
CDR3: CASSRRLARGLDTQYF
D: TRBD2
J: TRBJ2-3
V: TRBV7-2
size: NA

DNA: TGTGCCAGCAGCTCAGGGGGCCACGGGGAGCTGTTTTTT
CDR3: CASSSGGHGELFF
D: TRBD1
J: TRBJ2-2
V: TRBV2
size: NA